Described below is a single T cell receptor beta chain sequence and its context. Its antigen remains unknown. The source of the sample is a study of a mutant IDH1 vaccine in newly diagnosed glioma. Time point defined: week 11, during vaccination. In every dose of vaccine, 300 ug of mutant IDH1 20-mer peptide was given alongside topical imiquimod. Germline CDR1 and CDR2: MNHEY and SVGAGI. The CDR3 has 14 amino acids. Trimming stripped 5 bases from V and 1 base from J, with 10 bases between. Sequencing was performed with immunoSEQ multiplex PCR; in TCRdb, only in-frame clones are kept and a portion is missing. The top ten hold roughly 0.57% of the sample, which has approximately 110,000 clones, 90% seen once.

The sequence came from a woman between 50 and 59 years old with glioma. This chain links TRBV6-5 with TRBJ2-3; a possible D gene is TRBD1 (5 bases). The material was PBMCs, obtained from a glioma patient whose treatment included an IDH1 peptide vaccine. Here the CDR3 DNA reads TGTGCCAGCAGTATGCAGGGTGGCACAGATACGCAGTATTTT. This encodes CASSMQGGTDTQYF.